Listed below are T cell receptor beta chains from one sample, sequenced in a study of cytomegalovirus exposure and HLA in healthy donors. Clones were read by immunoSEQ multiplex PCR, and TCRdb kept only the in-frame ones, dropping some. The sample records approximately 300,000 clones, approximately 85% being singletons. Input material: PBMCs. The receptors come from a woman aged 40 to 49 in good health and CMV-seropositive. Each CDR3 is given with its conserved first and last residue. The D gene is left open where the match is weak. The listing skips clone size in some rows; elsewhere it reads once, few, many or a size class.

j_call,d_call,v_call,clone_size,cdr3_nt,cdr3_aa
TRBJ1-3,TRBD1,TRBV11-3,once,TGTGCCAGCAGCCCAGGGACAGGGGAGATCGCTGGAAACACCATATATTTT,CASSPGTGEIAGNTIYF
TRBJ2-7,.,TRBV5-6,.,TGTGCCAGCAGCTTGATGCTACGGGGCGAGCAGTACTTC,CASSLMLRGEQYF
TRBJ1-2,.,TRBV6-1,.,TGTGCCAGCAGTGAAGAGGGTTACGGACTCTTGGCTAACTATGGCTACACCTTC,CASSEEGYGLLANYGYTF
TRBJ2-7,.,TRBV18,.,TGTGCCAGCTCACCATCCAGGGCACAGAGCTCCTACGAGCAGTACTTC,CASSPSRAQSSYEQYF
TRBJ2-3,TRBD1,TRBV19,.,TGTGCCAGTAGTATGGGGGGACAGGGAAGAGGCGATACGCAGTATTTT,CASSMGGQGRGDTQYF
TRBJ1-3,.,TRBV9,.,TGTGCCAGCAGCGTCTCACTAAACACCATATATTTT,CASSVSLNTIYF
TRBJ1-3,.,TRBV19,once,TGTGCCAGTACCCCTTTGGGGGGAAGCTCTGGAAACACCATATATTTT,CASTPLGGSSGNTIYF
TRBJ1-3,.,TRBV9,few,TGTGCCAGCAGCGTAGAGGCAGGCCACACTGGAAACACCATATATTTT,CASSVEAGHTGNTIYF
TRBJ2-5,.,TRBV9,once,TGTGCCAGCAGCCCCCGAGCGGAGTGGCTAGAGACCCAGTACTTC,CASSPRAEWLETQYF
TRBJ1-4,TRBD1,TRBV28,few,TGTGCCAGCAGTTCAGGGGGCGGGCGGAATGAAAAACTGTTTTTT,CASSSGGGRNEKLFF
TRBJ1-2,.,TRBV7-9,.,TGTGCCAGCAGTGGGGGGGGAGTCTATGGCTACACCTTC,CASSGGGVYGYTF
TRBJ2-3,TRBD2,TRBV6-5,.,TGTGCCAGCAGTCCCCTAGCGGGAGGGTCAGATACGCAGTATTTT,CASSPLAGGSDTQYF
TRBJ1-4,TRBD1,TRBV6-6,.,TGTGCCAGCAGTTACGGGACAGGGACTAATGAAAAACTGTTTTTT,CASSYGTGTNEKLFF